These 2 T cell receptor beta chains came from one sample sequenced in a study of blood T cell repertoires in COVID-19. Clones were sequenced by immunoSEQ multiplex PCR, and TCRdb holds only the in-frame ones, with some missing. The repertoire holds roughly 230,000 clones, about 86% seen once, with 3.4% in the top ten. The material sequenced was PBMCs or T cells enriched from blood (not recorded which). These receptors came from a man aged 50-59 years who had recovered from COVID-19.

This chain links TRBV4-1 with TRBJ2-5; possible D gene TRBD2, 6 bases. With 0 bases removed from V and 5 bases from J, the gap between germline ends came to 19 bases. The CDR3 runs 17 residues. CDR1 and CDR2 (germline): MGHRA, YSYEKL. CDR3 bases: TGCGCCAGCAGCCAAGACGGAACGAACGGGGGTCCTGAGACCCAGTACTTC. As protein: CASSQDGTNGGPETQYF.

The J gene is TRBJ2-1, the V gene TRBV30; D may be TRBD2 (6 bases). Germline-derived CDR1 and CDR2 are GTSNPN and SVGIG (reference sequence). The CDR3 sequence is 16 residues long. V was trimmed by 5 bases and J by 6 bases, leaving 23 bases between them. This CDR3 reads CAWALSLAPGSNEQFF. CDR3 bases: TGTGCCTGGGCCCTTTCCCTAGCGCCGGGAAGCAATGAGCAGTTCTTC. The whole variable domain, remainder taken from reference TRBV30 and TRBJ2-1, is SQTIHQWPATLVQPVGSPLSLECTVEGTSNPNLYWYRQAAGRGLQLLFYSVGIGQISSEVPQNLSASRPQDRQFILSSKKLLLSDSGFYLCAWALSLAPGSNEQFFGPGTRLTVL.